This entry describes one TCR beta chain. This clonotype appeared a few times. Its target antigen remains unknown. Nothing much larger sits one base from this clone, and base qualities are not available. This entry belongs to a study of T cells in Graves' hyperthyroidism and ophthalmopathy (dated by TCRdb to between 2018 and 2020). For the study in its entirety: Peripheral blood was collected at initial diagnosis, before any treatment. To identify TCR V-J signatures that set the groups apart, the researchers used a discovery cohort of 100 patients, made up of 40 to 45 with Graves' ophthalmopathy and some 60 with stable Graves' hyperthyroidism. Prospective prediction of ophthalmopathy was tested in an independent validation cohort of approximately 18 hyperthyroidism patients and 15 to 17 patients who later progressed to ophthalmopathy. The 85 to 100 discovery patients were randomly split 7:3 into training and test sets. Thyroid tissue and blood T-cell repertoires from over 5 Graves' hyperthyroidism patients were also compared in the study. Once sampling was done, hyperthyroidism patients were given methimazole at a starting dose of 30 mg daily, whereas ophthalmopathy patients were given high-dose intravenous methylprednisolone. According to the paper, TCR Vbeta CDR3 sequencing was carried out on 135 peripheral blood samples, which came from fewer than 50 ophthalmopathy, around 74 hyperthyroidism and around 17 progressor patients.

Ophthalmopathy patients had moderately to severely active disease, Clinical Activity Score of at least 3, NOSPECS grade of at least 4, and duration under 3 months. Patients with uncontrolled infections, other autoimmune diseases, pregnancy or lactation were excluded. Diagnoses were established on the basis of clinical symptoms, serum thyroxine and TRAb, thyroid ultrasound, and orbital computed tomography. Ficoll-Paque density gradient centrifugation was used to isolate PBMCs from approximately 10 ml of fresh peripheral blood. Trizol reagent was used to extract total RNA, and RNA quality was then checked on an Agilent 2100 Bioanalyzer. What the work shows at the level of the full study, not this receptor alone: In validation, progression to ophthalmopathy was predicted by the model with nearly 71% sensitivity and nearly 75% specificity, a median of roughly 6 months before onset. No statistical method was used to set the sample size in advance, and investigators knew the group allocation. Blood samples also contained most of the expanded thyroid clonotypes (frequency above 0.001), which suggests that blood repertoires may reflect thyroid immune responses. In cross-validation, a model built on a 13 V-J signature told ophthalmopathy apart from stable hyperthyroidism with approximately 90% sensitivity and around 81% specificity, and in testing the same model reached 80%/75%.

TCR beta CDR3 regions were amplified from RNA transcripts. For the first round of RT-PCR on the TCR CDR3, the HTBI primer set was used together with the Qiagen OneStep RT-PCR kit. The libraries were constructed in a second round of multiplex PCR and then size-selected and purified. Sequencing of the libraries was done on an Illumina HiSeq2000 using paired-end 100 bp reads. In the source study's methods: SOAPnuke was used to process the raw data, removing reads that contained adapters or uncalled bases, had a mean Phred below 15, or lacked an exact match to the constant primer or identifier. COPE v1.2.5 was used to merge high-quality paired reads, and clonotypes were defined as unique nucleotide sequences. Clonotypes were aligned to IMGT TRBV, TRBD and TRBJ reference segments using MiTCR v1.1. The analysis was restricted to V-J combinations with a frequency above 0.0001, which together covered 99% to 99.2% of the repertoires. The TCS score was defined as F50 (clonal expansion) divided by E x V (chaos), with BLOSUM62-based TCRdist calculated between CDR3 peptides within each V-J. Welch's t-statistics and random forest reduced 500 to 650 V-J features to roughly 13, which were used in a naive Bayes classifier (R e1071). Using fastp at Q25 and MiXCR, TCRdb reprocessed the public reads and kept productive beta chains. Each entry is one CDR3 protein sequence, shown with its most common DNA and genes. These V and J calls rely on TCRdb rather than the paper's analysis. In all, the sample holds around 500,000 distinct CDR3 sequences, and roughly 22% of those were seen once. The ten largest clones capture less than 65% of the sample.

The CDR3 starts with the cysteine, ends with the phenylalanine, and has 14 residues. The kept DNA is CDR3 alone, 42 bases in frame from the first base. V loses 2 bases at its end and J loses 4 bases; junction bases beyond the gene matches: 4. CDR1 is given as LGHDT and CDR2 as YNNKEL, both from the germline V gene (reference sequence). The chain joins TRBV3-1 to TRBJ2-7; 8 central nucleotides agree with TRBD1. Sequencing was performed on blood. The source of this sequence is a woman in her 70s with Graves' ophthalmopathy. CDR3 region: CASSQTRQGYEQYF. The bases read TGTGCCAGCAGCCAAACTCGACAGGGGTACGAGCAGTACTTC.